One sample yielded the 3 T cell receptor beta chains listed below, sequenced in a study of brain metastases from non-small cell lung cancer. TCRdb keeps only in-frame clones here, not all; method: immunoSEQ multiplex PCR. The sample consists of more than 3,000 clones, around nine tenths of them appearing once. The sequenced sample was primary lung tumor tissue. These receptor sequences come from a donor aged 40 or older with non-small cell lung cancer.

V gene TRBV28 combines with J gene TRBJ1-1, with 7 positions matching TRBD1. The J segment lost 7 bases and the V segment lost 6 bases, leaving 5 bases of the junction unmatched. This CDR3 spans 12 amino acids. The germline V gene has CDR1 MDHEN and CDR2 SYDVKM. CDR3 in DNA: TGTGCCAGCAGCCAACAGGGGCTTGAAGCTTTCTTT. It is translated as CASSQQGLEAFF.

The V gene is TRBV2, the J gene TRBJ2-2; D not resolved. V was shortened by 4 bases and J by 6 bases, with 9 bases between the two germline ends. The CDR3 length is 13 residues. Germline V gene lookup returns CDR1 SNHLY and CDR2 FYNNEI. The CDR3 coding sequence is TGTGCCAGCAGTGTCATAGGAGCCGGGGAGCTGTTTTTT. Encoded protein: CASSVIGAGELFF. Full variable domain (remainder filled in from reference TRBV2 and TRBJ2-2): EPEVTQTPSHQVTQMGQEVILRCVPISNHLYFYWYRQILGQKVEFLVSFYNNEISEKSEIFDDQFSVERPDGSNFTLKIRSTKLEDSAMYFCASSVIGAGELFFGEGSRLTVL.

J is TRBJ2-7 and V is TRBV6-2 or TRBV6-3; D is unresolved. V was pared by 2 bases and J by 2 bases, with 7 bases between. In germline, CDR1 is MNHEY, CDR2 SVGEGT. This CDR3 has 13 residues. As DNA, the CDR3 is TGTGCCAGCAGTTACACGGCAGCCTACGAGCAGTACTTC. Translated, it gives CASSYTAAYEQYF.